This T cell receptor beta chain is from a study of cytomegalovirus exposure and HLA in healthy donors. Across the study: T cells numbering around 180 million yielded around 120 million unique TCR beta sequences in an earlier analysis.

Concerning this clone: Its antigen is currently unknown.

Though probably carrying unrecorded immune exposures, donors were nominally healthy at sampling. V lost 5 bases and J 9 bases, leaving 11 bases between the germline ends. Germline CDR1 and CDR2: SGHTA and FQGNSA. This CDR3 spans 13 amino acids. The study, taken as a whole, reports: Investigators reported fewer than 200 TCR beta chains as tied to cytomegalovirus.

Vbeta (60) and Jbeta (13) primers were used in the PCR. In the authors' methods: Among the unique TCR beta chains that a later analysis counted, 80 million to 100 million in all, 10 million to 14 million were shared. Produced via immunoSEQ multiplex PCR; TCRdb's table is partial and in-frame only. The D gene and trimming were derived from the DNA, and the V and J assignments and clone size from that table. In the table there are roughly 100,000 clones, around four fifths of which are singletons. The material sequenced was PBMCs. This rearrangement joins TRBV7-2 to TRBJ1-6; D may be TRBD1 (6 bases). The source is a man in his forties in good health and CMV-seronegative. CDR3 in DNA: TGTGCCAGCAGCCCGGGCAGGGGTTCACCCCTCCACTTT. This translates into CASSPGRGSPLHF.